The 25 T cell receptor beta chains below come from one sample, sequenced in a study of T cells after posttransplantation cyclophosphamide (dated by TCRdb to the mid-2010s). Library generation was performed with the immunoSEQ multiplex PCR assay. The source is immuneACCESS, and TCRdb retained only in-frame sequences with V and J called. Part of the clones is not carried over; for the studies checked, unresolved V genes explain less than half of this, and the remainder is unexplained. Listed for this sample are about 37,000 clones, none observed only a single time. Roughly 6.4% of the sample goes to the ten largest clones. The specimen sequenced was PBMCs. These receptors came from a man under 40 in good health and a related stem cell transplant donor.

This clone showed up many times. This chain joins TRBV6-5 and TRBJ1-6; TRBD1 might be the D (6 bases). The CDR3 runs 15 residues. The germline gives CDR1 MNHEY, CDR2 SVGAGI. V was pared by 1 base and J by 7 bases, with 11 bases between. CDR3 in amino acids: CASSYFGQGNSPLHF. Here the CDR3 DNA reads TGTGCCAGCAGTTACTTTGGGCAGGGGAATTCACCCCTCCACTTT.

This clone was counted at least ten times. The chain has TRBV2 and TRBJ2-1; D unclear. This CDR3 has 12 residues. Trimming cost V 2 bases and J 7 bases, with 6 bases left between them. Germline V gene sequence: CDR1 SNHLY, CDR2 FYNNEI. The CDR3 loop reads CASSERLNEQFF. CDR3 nucleotides: TGTGCCAGCAGTGAACGTTTGAATGAGCAGTTCTTC.

This clone was detected many times. The gene calls are TRBV5-4 and TRBJ1-2, with 7 positions matching TRBD1. CDR1 is SGHNT and CDR2 is YYREEE in the germline V gene (reference sequence). V trimming: 2 bases; J trimming: 6 bases; junction bases outside the gene matches: 4. The CDR3 has 13 amino acids. This chain's CDR3 is CASSFTGEDGYTF. DNA for the CDR3: TGTGCCAGCAGCTTCACAGGGGAAGATGGCTACACCTTC.

This clone was seen more than once but under ten times. The genes are TRBV7-8 and TRBJ2-1, with 9 bases fitting TRBD1. The CDR3 is made up of 16 amino acids. Germline trimming cut 5 bases from V and 4 bases from J; bases unmatched to any gene: 9. CDR1 and CDR2 (germline): SGHVS, FQNEAQ. As DNA, the CDR3 is TGTGCCAGCAGCCAAACCCCGGGACAGGGATACAATGAGCAGTTCTTC. Protein sequence: CASSQTPGQGYNEQFF.

This clone showed up many times. The J gene is TRBJ1-3, the V gene TRBV9; possible D gene TRBD1, 6 bases. Germline V gives CDR1 SGDLS, CDR2 YYNGEE. The CDR3 runs 15 residues. V was clipped by 3 bases and J by 0 bases, with 10 bases between them. DNA for the CDR3: TGTGCCAGCAGCGACAGGGCCCTCTCTGGAAACACCATATATTTT. It codes for CASSDRALSGNTIYF.

This clone appeared a few times. This rearrangement joins TRBV6-1 to TRBJ2-3; a possible D gene is TRBD1 (5 bases). Germline assignment: CDR1 MNHNS and CDR2 SASEGT. Trimming shortened V by 8 bases and J by 2 bases, and 14 bases separated the two germline ends. This CDR3 is built from 14 residues. The CDR3 reads CASLWGPSTDTQYF. The CDR3 DNA reads TGTGCCAGCCTTTGGGGCCCCTCCACAGATACGCAGTATTTT.

The V gene is TRBV7-6, the J gene TRBJ2-2; 8 nucleotides match TRBD1. There are 15 residues in the CDR3. Germline V lookup: CDR1 SGHVS, CDR2 FNYEAQ. J was trimmed by 5 bases and V by 5 bases; bases with no gene match: 7. CDR3 sequence (DNA): TGTGCCAGCAGCAAGGACAGGGATAGAACCGGGGAGCTGTTTTTT. Translation gives CASSKDRDRTGELFF.

This clone came up many times. V is TRBV11-2 and J is TRBJ2-3; D perhaps matches TRBD2 (5 bases). Per germline, CDR1 SGHAT and CDR2 FQNNGV. The CDR3 covers 16 residues. The V end lost 0 bases, the J end lost 3 bases, and 13 bases lay between the germline ends. The CDR3 coding sequence is TGTGCCAGCAGCTTAGAGGGGAGCGGCCGAACAGATACGCAGTATTTT. This codes for CASSLEGSGRTDTQYF.

This clone was observed many times. This chain uses TRBV28 with TRBJ2-7; 7 nucleotides line up with TRBD1. V was pared by 6 bases and J by 2 bases, with 4 bases of the junction left unmatched. CDR3 length: 13 amino acids. Germline CDR1 MDHEN, CDR2 SYDVKM. CDR3 nucleotide sequence: TGTGCCAGCAGAGCCAGGGGGACCTACGAGCAGTACTTC. It specifies CASRARGTYEQYF.

The sample holds many counts of this clone. This chain joins TRBV18 and TRBJ1-1, with D unresolved. The CDR3 totals 15 residues. From germline, CDR1 is KGHSH and CDR2 LQKENI. The ends were cut back, 3 bases at V and 0 bases at J, with 11 bases in the middle. CDR3: CASSPYNSLNTEAFF. Here the CDR3 DNA reads TGTGCCAGCTCACCGTACAACAGCTTGAACACTGAAGCTTTCTTT.

This clone was seen a handful of times. This sequence joins TRBV9 and TRBJ2-2; TRBD2 is a possible D gene (6 bases). Germline CDR1 is SGDLS and CDR2 is YYNGEE. Deletions cut 3 bases from V and 7 bases from J, with 16 bases between. The CDR3 is 15 amino acids. CDR3 in DNA: TGTGCCAGCAGCGCAGAGTTGCAGGGAGGCGGGGAGCTGTTTTTT. This codes for CASSAELQGGGELFF.

This clone has a count of ten or more. The chain couples TRBV6-4 to TRBJ2-2; 8 positions match TRBD2. V lost 5 bases, J lost 4 bases, and 6 bases stayed unmatched. CDR1 is MRHNA and CDR2 is SNTAGT in the germline V gene. The CDR3 is made up of 15 amino acids. CDR3 region: CASSREGSSTGELFF. DNA for the CDR3: TGTGCCAGCAGTCGGGAGGGGAGTTCCACCGGGGAGCTGTTTTTT.

This clone came up a few times. The CDR3 loop is CASSLFNYEQYF. The CDR3 nucleotides are TGTGCCAGCAGCTTATTTAACTACGAGCAGTACTTC. The genes are TRBV7-8 and TRBJ2-7; D is unclear. V was pared by 2 bases and J by 3 bases, with 5 bases between. Germline CDR1 is SGHVS and CDR2 is FQNEAQ. The CDR3 is 12 amino acids. Complete variable domain (other parts from reference TRBV7-8 and TRBJ2-7): GAGVSQSPRYKVAKRGQDVALRCDPISGHVSLFWYQQALGQGPEFLTYFQNEAQLDKSGLPSDRFFAERPEGSVSTLKIQRTQQEDSAVYLCASSLFNYEQYFGPGTRLTVT.

This clone was seen repeatedly, ten times or more. The chain employs TRBV2 and TRBJ2-1; D might be TRBD2 (6 bases). Trimming left V 5 bases short and J 6 bases short, with 17 bases between. CDR3 length equals 15 residues. CDR1 is SNHLY and CDR2 is FYNNEI in the germline V gene. The CDR3 sequence is CASSSARGPSNEQFF. The CDR3 DNA is TGTGCCAGCAGTTCGGCGCGGGGCCCGAGCAATGAGCAGTTCTTC.

Ten or more counts support this clone. The chain links TRBV28 to TRBJ1-5; a possible D gene is TRBD1 (6 bases). The CDR3 contains 15 residues. From germline, CDR1 is MDHEN and CDR2 SYDVKM. With 6 bases removed from V and 2 bases from J, the gap between germline ends came to 14 bases. The CDR3 DNA reads TGTGCCAGCAGCCGTGTACAGGGTGGCAATCAGCCCCAGCATTTT. This sequence encodes CASSRVQGGNQPQHF.

This clone was detected ten times or more. This chain uses TRBV5-6 with TRBJ2-7; 9 bases align to TRBD1. This CDR3 is 12 amino acids long. Germline V gene sequence: CDR1 SGHDT, CDR2 YYEEEE. J gave up 3 bases and V 7 bases, and 2 bases lay outside the gene matches. DNA of the CDR3: TGTGCCAGCTCGACAGGGGGCTACGAGCAGTACTTC. Its translation: CASSTGGYEQYF.

This clone was detected many times. The chain couples TRBV11-2 to TRBJ1-2, with 11 nucleotides matching TRBD1. The CDR3 loop spans 14 amino acids. With 4 bases clipped from V and 7 bases from J, the junction kept 5 bases outside the gene matches. Germline CDR1 and CDR2: SGHAT and FQNNGV. The CDR3 spells CASSYGQGARGYTF. CDR3 in DNA: TGTGCCAGCAGCTACGGACAGGGGGCTCGTGGCTACACCTTC.

This clone was recorded at least ten times. V usage is TRBV27 and J usage is TRBJ2-2; the D is unclear. From germline, CDR1 is MNHEY and CDR2 SMNVEV (reference sequence). CDR3 size: 17 residues. Trimming took 2 bases from V and 0 from J, leaving 13 bases between them. CDR3 sequence (DNA): TGTGCCAGCAGTTTAAGGGTCGGCAGAACGAACACCGGGGAGCTGTTTTTT. Its protein is CASSLRVGRTNTGELFF.

This clone was counted a few times. The chain recombines TRBV28 with TRBJ2-2; 10 bases line up with TRBD2. Looked up from germline, CDR1 is MDHEN and CDR2 is SYDVKM. There are 15 residues in the CDR3. Trimming at V came to 2 bases and at J to 5 bases, leaving 2 bases not matched to a gene. CDR3 sequence (DNA): TGTGCCAGCAGTTTAAAACTAGCGGGGACCGGGGAGCTGTTTTTT. Its protein product is CASSLKLAGTGELFF.

This clone was detected a few times. The chain couples TRBV11-2 to TRBJ2-5, with 14 nucleotides matching TRBD2. Germline V CDR1 and CDR2: SGHAT, FQNNGV. The CDR3 sequence is 17 residues long. Trimming removed 0 bases from V and 5 bases from J; junction bases left unmatched: 5. CDR3: CASSLDVGLAGGETQYF. The CDR3 bases are TGTGCCAGCAGCTTAGATGTAGGACTAGCGGGGGGTGAGACCCAGTACTTC.

This clone was observed many times. This chain links TRBV5-1 with TRBJ1-1; D perhaps matches TRBD1 (6 bases). This CDR3 region has 14 residues. The V gene lost 3 bases and the J gene lost 0 bases, with 9 bases spanning the gap. Germline V CDR1 and CDR2: SGHRS, YFSETQ. CDR3 coding DNA: TGCGCCAGCAGCTCTGGACAGATGAACACTGAAGCTTTCTTT. It encodes CASSSGQMNTEAFF.

This clone has just a few counts. The chain recombines TRBV5-1 with TRBJ1-2; D might be TRBD1 (6 bases). The CDR3 is made up of 14 amino acids. Trimming cost V 4 bases and J 4 bases, with 14 bases left between them. CDR1 and CDR2 from the germline V gene are SGHRS and YFSETQ. The CDR3 nucleotides read TGCGCCAGCAGCGTCGGGACAAATTCCTATGGCTACACCTTC. Translated: CASSVGTNSYGYTF.

In the case of this clone: One end of the junction does not line up with germline, which may come from a read error. The chain uses TRBV6-1 and TRBJ2-1, with D perhaps matching TRBD1 (5 bases). The CDR3 runs 13 residues. Germline CDR1 is MNHNS and CDR2 is SASEGT. As DNA, the CDR3 is TGTGCCAGCAGACGAGGACAATACAATCAGCAGTTCTTC. It translates to CASRRGQYNQQFF.

V gene TRBV5-1 combines with J gene TRBJ2-5; no clear D. Matching the DNA end better, TRBJ2-7 makes the J call doubtful. The V gene's germline CDR1 is SGHRS and CDR2 YFSETQ. The CDR3 spans 14 residues. CDR3 sequence reads: CASSSSPSPSEQYF. CDR3 bases: TGCGCCAGCAGCTCTTCCCCCTCACCGAGCGAGCAGTACTTC.

This clone appeared many times. The CDR3 loop reads CASSQDPKRGYTDTQYF. CDR3 bases: TGCGCCAGCAGCCAAGATCCAAAGCGGGGCTACACAGATACGCAGTATTTT. This chain connects TRBV4-3 to TRBJ2-3, with 7 nucleotides matching TRBD2. The CDR3 covers 17 residues. Germline CDR1 reads LGHNA; CDR2 reads YSLEER. The V segment lost 0 bases and the J segment 2 bases; nucleotides outside the gene matches: 8.